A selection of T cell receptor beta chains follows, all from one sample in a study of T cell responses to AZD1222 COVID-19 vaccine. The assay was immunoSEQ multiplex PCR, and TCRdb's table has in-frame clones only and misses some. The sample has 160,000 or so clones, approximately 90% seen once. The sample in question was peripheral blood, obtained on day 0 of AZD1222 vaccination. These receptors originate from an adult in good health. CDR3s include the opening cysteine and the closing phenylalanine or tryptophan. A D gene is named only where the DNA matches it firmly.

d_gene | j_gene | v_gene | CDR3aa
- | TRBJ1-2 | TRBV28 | CASSPMGQGSYGYTF
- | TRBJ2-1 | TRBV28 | CASISPGGRTAANEQFF
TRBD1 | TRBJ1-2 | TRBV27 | CASSPDRGQGYTF
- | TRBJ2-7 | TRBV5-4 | CASSPGLLLKREQYF
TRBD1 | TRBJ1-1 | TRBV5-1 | CASSQGTGEGNTEAFF
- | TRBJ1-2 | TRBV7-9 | CASSLVGEQRGYTF
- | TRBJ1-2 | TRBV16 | CASSQVGQHYGYTF
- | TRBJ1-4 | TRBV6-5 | CASSYSRGDEKLFF
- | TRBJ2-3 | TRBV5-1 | CASSLKADTQYF
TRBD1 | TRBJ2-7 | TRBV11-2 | CASSLEGTGRYEQYF
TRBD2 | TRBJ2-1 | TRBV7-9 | CASSLGRLAGYSYNEQFF
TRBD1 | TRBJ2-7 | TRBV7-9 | CASSFGQGSYEQYF
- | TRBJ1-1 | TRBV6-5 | CAAVRAFNTEAFF
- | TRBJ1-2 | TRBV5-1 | CASSFLPGGDIYGYTF
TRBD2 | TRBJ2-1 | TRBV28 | CASLGLAGKGQGEQFF
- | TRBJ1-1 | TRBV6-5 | CASSYSTGFEAFF
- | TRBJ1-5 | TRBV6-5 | CASSYSNKNQPQHF
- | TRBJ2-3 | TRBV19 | CASSIDGVRTQYF
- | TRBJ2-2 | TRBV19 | CASRLPNTGELFF
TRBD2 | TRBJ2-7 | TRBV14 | CASSQPPSGKYDEQYF
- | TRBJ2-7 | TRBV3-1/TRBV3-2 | CASSQGISGEGEQYF
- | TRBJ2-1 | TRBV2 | CASSENPYGALYNEQFF
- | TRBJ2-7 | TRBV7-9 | CASSSARYEQYF
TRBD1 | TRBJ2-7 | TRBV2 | CASSTGTGGYEQYF
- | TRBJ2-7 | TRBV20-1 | CSASPSYEQYF
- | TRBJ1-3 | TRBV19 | CASSISGGGNTIYF
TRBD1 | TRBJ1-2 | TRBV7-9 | CASSPGTAYGYTF
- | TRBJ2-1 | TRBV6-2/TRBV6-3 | CASSQKYGLASSYQGTEQFF
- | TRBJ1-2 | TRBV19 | CASSLRLGGSVDYTF
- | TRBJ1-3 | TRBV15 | CATALQAFSGNTIYF